The 5 T cell receptor beta chains presented below share a single source sample, sequenced in a study of blood T cell repertoires in COVID-19 (dated by TCRdb to between 2020 and 2021). Library generation was performed with the immunoSEQ multiplex PCR assay. TCRdb holds this immuneACCESS table with in-frame rearrangements only. Some clones are missing; in checked studies, unresolved V genes explain under half, and the rest has no known cause. In this sample the table shows a few hundred thousand clones, about 90% of which occur a single time. Of the sample, less than 1.5% falls within the top ten clones. The specimen was PBMCs or T cells enriched from blood (not recorded which). Receptors originate from a man between 25 and 39 years old who had recovered from COVID-19.

This clone rates as medium-sized. V gene TRBV9 combines with J gene TRBJ2-3; 8 positions agree with TRBD2. V shed 0 bases and J 2 bases; nucleotides not matched to a gene: 11. The CDR3 has 18 amino acids. Germline CDR1 and CDR2: SGDLS and YYNGEE. The CDR3 sequence is CASSVAGLAEGPTDTQYF. The CDR3 DNA reads TGTGCCAGCAGCGTAGCCGGACTAGCTGAGGGCCCCACAGATACGCAGTATTTT.

The V call is TRBV19, the J call TRBJ2-5; the D gene is possibly TRBD1 (7 bases). The CDR3 length is 13 residues. V lost 5 bases and J lost 4, with 11 bases in between. Looked up from germline, CDR1 is LNHDA and CDR2 is SQIVND (reference sequence). The CDR3 spells CASSFQGGETQYF. In nucleotides, the CDR3 is TGTGCCAGTAGTTTTCAGGGGGGAGAGACCCAGTACTTC. Full variable domain (outside the CDR3, taken from reference TRBV19 and TRBJ2-5): DGGITQSPKYLFRKEGQNVTLSCEQNLNHDAMYWYRQDPGQGLRLIYYSQIVNDFQKGDIAEGYSVSREKKESFPLTVTSAQKNPTAFYLCASSFQGGETQYFGPGTRLLVL.

This chain links TRBV5-8 with TRBJ2-7; possibly TRBD2 for D (5 bases). Trimming removed 4 bases from V and 5 bases from J, with 19 bases in between. The germline V gene encodes CDR1 SGHTS and CDR2 YDEGEE. The length of the CDR3 is 15 residues. The CDR3 here is CASSLSSRGSHEQYF. The CDR3 coding sequence is TGTGCCAGCAGCCTATCCTCCCGGGGATCCCACGAGCAGTACTTC.

The chain is built from TRBV9 and TRBJ1-2, with a possible D match to TRBD1 (5 bases). The CDR3 totals 16 residues. Trimming cost V 3 bases and J 3 bases, with 18 bases left between them. Germline CDR1 reads SGDLS; CDR2 reads YYNGEE. CDR3 amino acids: CASSDSPATVDYGYTF. In nucleotides, the CDR3 is TGTGCCAGCAGCGACAGCCCCGCGACAGTGGACTATGGCTACACCTTC.

The chain recombines TRBV4-1 with TRBJ2-1; 7 nucleotides agree with TRBD2. In germline, CDR1 is MGHRA, CDR2 YSYEKL. V lost 2 bases, J lost 6 bases, and 13 bases stayed unmatched. The CDR3 is made up of 17 amino acids. The CDR3 sequence is CASSQPIRGDVINEQFF. The DNA of the CDR3 is TGCGCCAGCAGCCAACCCATACGGGGGGATGTAATCAATGAGCAGTTCTTC.